Sequencing of this T cell receptor beta chain was carried out in a study of blood T cell repertoires in COVID-19. At the level of the study: The United States, Italy and Spain were the sources of the acute and convalescent COVID-19 samples. PBMCs, B-cell-depleted T cells, or T cells provided the cDNA or gDNA that made up the material.

This clone appeared a few times. Per germline, CDR1 MNHEY and CDR2 SVGEGT. V shed 5 bases and J shed 5 bases, with 18 bases lying between them. CDR3 length equals 16 residues. Per the authors' pipeline: Estimated nucleated cell counts came from reference gene primer amplification. Repertoires were generated with immunoSEQ multiplex PCR, while TCRdb's copy carries only in-frame clones and drops some. D and trimming were read from the DNA, whereas the V and J calls and clone size are those reported in that table. The profile covers roughly 230,000 clones, with approximately 80% appearing a single time and roughly 7.4% taken by the ten largest.

The receptor's source is a woman aged 50 to 60 with acute or convalescent COVID-19. Sequenced: peripheral blood. This sequence joins TRBV6-2 or TRBV6-3 and TRBJ2-2; a weak D match, TRBD2 (5 bases). The CDR3 protein is CASSKYTSGGTGELFF. The CDR3 DNA follows: TGTGCCAGCAGTAAGTACACCAGCGGCGGGACCGGGGAGCTGTTTTTT.